The 5 T cell receptor beta chains listed next were all sequenced from one sample in a study of blood T cells in healthy people across ages. With a J-beta primer mix and a sample-barcoded 5' primer, a second PCR ran 7 to 11 cycles. TCRdb re-analysed the 5' RACE reads in MiXCR, keeping a single row per CDR3 protein. The sample includes approximately 800,000 distinct CDR3 sequences, 25% of them seen just once. These records were also assigned to another study, of T cells of mothers and their children.

The sequenced sample was blood. These receptor sequences come from a boy between 10 and 17 years old in good health.

This clonotype was counted a few times. The chain joins TRBV7-6 to TRBJ2-1; D is unresolved. This CDR3 comprises 13 residues. Germline V lookup: CDR1 SGHVS, CDR2 FNYEAQ. Trimming removed 6 bases at V and 0 bases at J, with 6 bases between. CDR3 nucleotide sequence: TGTGCCAGCAGTAGAAACTCCTACAATGAGCAGTTCTTC. Translating gives CASSRNSYNEQFF.

This chain uses TRBV7-3 with TRBJ2-2, with D possibly being TRBD1 or TRBD2 (5 bases each). CDR1 and CDR2 from the germline V gene are SGHTA and FQGTGA. Trimming took 2 bases from V and 5 from J, leaving 15 bases between them. The CDR3 sequence is 16 residues long. The CDR3 is CASSLGGAPTTGELFF. CDR3 nucleotide sequence: TGTGCCAGCAGCTTAGGGGGAGCACCTACGACCGGGGAGCTGTTTTTT.

This clonotype was seen a few times. The chain has TRBV12-3 or TRBV12-4 and TRBJ2-7, with TRBD2 matching 8 bases. Losses at the gene ends were 4 bases for V and 0 bases for J; bases not matched to a gene: 2. The CDR3 spans 14 residues. The CDR3 nucleotides are TGTGCCAGCAGTTCGGGACTAGTCTCCTACGAGCAGTACTTC. Encoded protein: CASSSGLVSYEQYF.

The chain couples TRBV7-2 to TRBJ2-7; 12 bases map to TRBD2. Germline lookup yields CDR1 SGHTA and CDR2 FQGNSA. This CDR3 is 13 amino acids long. The ends lost 6 bases at V and 6 bases at J; junction bases unmatched: 3. CDR3 bases: TGTGCCAGCAGACTAGCGGGGGGTCTCGAGCAGTACTTC. Amino acids: CASRLAGGLEQYF.

As concerns this clonotype: Its ends do not fully match the called genes, so a read error is possible. The CDR3 is CACSSGTGSDTQYF. The CDR3 bases are TGTGCCTGCAGCTCCGGGACAGGTTCAGATACGCAGTATTTT. V gene TRBV7-3 combines with J gene TRBJ2-3; 8 bases fit TRBD1. The CDR3 covers 14 residues. Germline V gives CDR1 SGHTA, CDR2 FQGTGA.